This record looks at one T cell receptor (beta chain) sequence and its context. TCRdb's table, derived via immunoSEQ multiplex PCR, lists solely in-frame clones and lacks some. There are about 300,000 clones in the sample; about four fifths occur only once, and approximately 1.5% lies in the top ten. The data were obtained in a study of blood T cell repertoires in COVID-19. Germline loops: CDR1 SGHRS, CDR2 YFSETQ. The V and J ends lost 1 base and 2 bases respectively, with 9 bases between them. The CDR3 contains 14 residues. Input material: peripheral blood. The clonotype was recovered from a human donor with COVID-19, enrolled during active disease. The donor label of this sample is uncertain. The chain is built from TRBV5-1 and TRBJ1-1; D is ambiguous. Written as DNA, the CDR3 is TGCGCCAGCAGCTTGTACACCATTAACACTGAAGCTTTCTTT. Translating it yields CASSLYTINTEAFF.